Below, 14 T cell receptor beta chains from the same sample are listed, as sequenced in a study of blood T cells in healthy people across ages. The authors ran a second PCR of 7 to 11 cycles using a sample-barcoded 5' primer and a J-beta primer mix. Each CDR3 protein gets one entry after TCRdb re-called the 5' RACE reads with MiXCR. The repertoire has about 640,000 distinct CDR3 sequences, approximately 40% of them found once; the top ten carry around 30%. What was sequenced was blood. These receptors were collected from an elderly man in good health.

Concerning this clonotype: A read error may account for a junction end that differs from germline. The chain joins TRBV19 to TRBJ1-1; no reliable D call. Germline V CDR1 and CDR2: LNHDA, SQIVND (reference sequence). CDR3 size: 14 residues. The CDR3 sequence is CAGRPRPIKDEAFF. CDR3 nucleotide sequence: TGTGCCGGTAGGCCTCGGCCGATTAAGGATGAAGCTTTCTTT.

The chain uses TRBV9 and TRBJ2-7; the D is unclear. This CDR3 contains 14 residues. Germline V CDR1 and CDR2: SGDLS, YYNGEE. The V and J ends lost 0 bases and 7 bases respectively, with 14 bases between them. The CDR3 DNA is TGTGCCAGCAGCGTAGGGGTTGAGCGCAATGAGCAGTACTTC. This translates into CASSVGVERNEQYF.

This chain joins TRBV25-1 and TRBJ2-3; no clear D. V was trimmed by 7 bases and J by 4 bases, leaving 12 bases between them. The CDR3 extends over 13 amino acids. The germline CDR1 and CDR2 sequences are MGHDK and SYGVNS. CDR3 amino acids: CASTSINADTQYF. DNA for the CDR3: TGTGCCAGCACTTCTATAAATGCAGATACGCAGTATTTT. The full variable domain, with the rest looked up from reference TRBV25-1 and TRBJ2-3, is EADIYQTPRYLVIGTGKKITLECSQTMGHDKMYWYQQDPGMELHLIHYSYGVNSTEKGDLSSESTVSRIRTEHFPLTLESARPSHTSQYLCASTSINADTQYFGPGTRLTVL.

The chain is built from TRBV20-1 and TRBJ2-5; 7 bases agree with TRBD1. The CDR3 spans 12 residues. The germline CDR1 and CDR2 sequences are DFQATT and SNEGSKA (reference sequence). The V gene end was trimmed by 4 bases and the J gene end by 4 bases; junction bases not matched to a gene: 3. This chain's CDR3 is CSAKNRGETQYF. CDR3 sequence (DNA): TGCAGTGCTAAGAACAGGGGAGAGACCCAGTACTTC.

The V call is TRBV5-4, the J call TRBJ2-3; 8 nucleotides agree with TRBD2. The CDR3 covers 14 residues. Germline CDR1 reads SGHNT; CDR2 reads YYREEE (reference sequence). The V and J ends lost 4 bases and 1 base, in that order; junction bases with no gene match: 2. The CDR3 DNA sequence: TGTGCCAGCAGCGGGGGACTAGGCACAGATACGCAGTATTTT. It is translated as CASSGGLGTDTQYF.

This chain links TRBV3-1 with TRBJ2-3, with D unclear. CDR1 is LGHDT and CDR2 is YNNKEL in the germline V gene (reference sequence). The germline V and J ends were trimmed by 2 bases and 2 bases, with 8 bases remaining between them. This CDR3 spans 14 amino acids. CDR3 DNA sequence: TGTGCCAGCAGCCAACAGGTCATCACAGATACGCAGTATTTT. Translating it yields CASSQQVITDTQYF.

CDR3 sequence (DNA): TGTGCCAGCAGCTTGACAGGTTACTCCTACGAGCAGTACTTC. Translation: CASSLTGYSYEQYF. The chain has TRBV5-6 and TRBJ2-7, with a weak D call TRBD1 (5 bases). The V gene's germline CDR1 is SGHDT and CDR2 YYEEEE. This CDR3 has 14 amino acids. Trimming cost V 1 base and J 0 bases, with 8 bases left between them.

The chain uses TRBV10-3 and TRBJ1-2; D ambiguous. CDR1 ENHRY and CDR2 SYGVKD come from the germline V gene. The CDR3 loop spans 11 amino acids. V lost 4 bases and J 10 bases, leaving 10 bases between the germline ends. The CDR3: CAISVNGDYTF. The CDR3 coding sequence is TGTGCCATCAGTGTGAATGGCGACTACACCTTC.

The chain employs TRBV18 and TRBJ1-1; D perhaps matches TRBD1 (5 bases). CDR3 length equals 14 residues. From germline, CDR1 is KGHSH and CDR2 LQKENI. Trimming removed 1 base at V and 8 bases at J, with 14 bases between. The CDR3 loop is CASSPLRGEREAFF. The CDR3 DNA sequence: TGTGCCAGCTCACCACTGAGGGGTGAAAGGGAAGCTTTCTTT.

V and J are TRBV15 and TRBJ2-5; 9 bases are shared with TRBD1. The germline V gene encodes CDR1 LNHNV and CDR2 YYDKDF (reference sequence). The CDR3 runs to 16 residues. J was trimmed by 7 bases and V by 0 bases; bases with no gene match: 9. For the CDR3, the DNA is TGTGCCACCAGCAGAGAAAGTGGGGACAGGGCTGGGACCCAGTACTTC. Protein sequence: CATSRESGDRAGTQYF.

In the case of this clonotype: One base away lies a much larger clone, so this may be a sequencing read error. As the CDR3 is not closed by the conserved phenylalanine or tryptophan, this likely results from a read error. The chain combines TRBV4-2 with TRBJ2-7; perhaps TRBD1 as D (6 bases). The germline V gene encodes CDR1 LGHNA and CDR2 YNFKEQ. CDR3 length: 18 amino acids. CDR3 nucleotide sequence: TGTGCCAGCAGCCAAGTGGCGAGGGGGACCTCCGCCTCCTCCGAGCAGTACTCC. Translating gives CASSQVARGTSASSEQYS.

The V call is TRBV4-2, the J call TRBJ2-4, with unresolved D. The CDR3 totals 13 residues. V lost 3 bases and J 13 bases, leaving 16 bases between the germline ends. Germline-derived CDR1 and CDR2 are LGHNA and YNFKEQ. CDR3 nucleotides: TGTGCCAGCAGCCACGAGACCAGAAATGAGCAGTACTTC. This sequence encodes CASSHETRNEQYF.

This clonotype has at least ten counts. The chain recombines TRBV7-9 with TRBJ2-5, with 11 bases matching TRBD2. CDR1 and CDR2 from the germline V gene are SEHNR and FQNEAQ (reference sequence). V dropped 5 bases and J dropped 0; count of bases not matched to a gene: 2. The CDR3 covers 15 residues. For the CDR3, the DNA is TGTGCCAGCAGCGAGACTAGCGGGGACCAAGAGACCCAGTACTTC. It encodes CASSETSGDQETQYF.

This clonotype was counted a few times. The J gene is TRBJ2-1, the V gene TRBV29-1; D remains unclear. Germline V lookup: CDR1 SQVTM, CDR2 ANQGSEA. The CDR3 contains 15 residues. The V end was cut by 7 bases, the J end by 7 bases, with 23 bases between. The CDR3 loop is CSAQPAVRNSNEQFF. The CDR3 nucleotides read TGCAGCGCTCAACCCGCCGTACGAAATTCTAATGAGCAGTTCTTC.